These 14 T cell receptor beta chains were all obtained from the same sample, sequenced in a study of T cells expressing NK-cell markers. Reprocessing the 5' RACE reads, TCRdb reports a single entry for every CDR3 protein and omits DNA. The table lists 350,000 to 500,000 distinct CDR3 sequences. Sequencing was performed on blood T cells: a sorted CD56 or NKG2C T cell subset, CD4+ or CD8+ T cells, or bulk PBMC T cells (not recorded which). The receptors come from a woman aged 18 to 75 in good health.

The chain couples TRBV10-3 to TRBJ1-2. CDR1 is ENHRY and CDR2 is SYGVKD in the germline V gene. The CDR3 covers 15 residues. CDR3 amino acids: CAISDSGRENYGYTF.

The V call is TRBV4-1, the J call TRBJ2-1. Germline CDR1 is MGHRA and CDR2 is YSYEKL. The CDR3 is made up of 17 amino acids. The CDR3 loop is CASSTEAGPSSYNEQFF.

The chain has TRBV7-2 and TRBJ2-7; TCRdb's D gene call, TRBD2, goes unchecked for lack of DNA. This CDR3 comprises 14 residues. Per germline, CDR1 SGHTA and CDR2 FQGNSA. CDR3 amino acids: CASSLVSPGGEQYF.

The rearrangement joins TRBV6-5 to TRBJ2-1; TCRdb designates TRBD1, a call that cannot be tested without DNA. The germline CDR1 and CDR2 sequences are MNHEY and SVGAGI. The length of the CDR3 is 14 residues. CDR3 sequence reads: CASSWDRGYNEQFF.

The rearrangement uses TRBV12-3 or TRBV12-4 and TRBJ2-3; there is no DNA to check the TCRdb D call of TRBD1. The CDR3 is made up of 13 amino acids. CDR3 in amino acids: CASSHRWGDTQYF.

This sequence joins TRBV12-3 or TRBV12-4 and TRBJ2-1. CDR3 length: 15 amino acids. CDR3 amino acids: CASSLFRSSYNEQFF.

The CDR3 here is CASSAGQGLGLNTEAFF. V and J are TRBV5-4 and TRBJ1-1; TCRdb returns TRBD1, unconfirmable since there is no DNA. CDR3 size: 17 residues. Germline lookup yields CDR1 SGHNT and CDR2 YYREEE (reference sequence).

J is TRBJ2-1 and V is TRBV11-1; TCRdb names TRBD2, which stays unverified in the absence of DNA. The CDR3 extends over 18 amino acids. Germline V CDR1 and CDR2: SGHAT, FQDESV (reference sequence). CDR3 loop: CASSAPGGSSGSDNEQFF.

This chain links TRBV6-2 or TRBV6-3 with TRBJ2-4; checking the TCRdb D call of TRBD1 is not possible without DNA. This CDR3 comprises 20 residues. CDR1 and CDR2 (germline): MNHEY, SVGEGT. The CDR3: CASSHRTGDEGGIAKNIQYF.

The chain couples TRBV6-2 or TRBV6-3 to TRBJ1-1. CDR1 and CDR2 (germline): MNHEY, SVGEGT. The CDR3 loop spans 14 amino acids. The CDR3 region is CASSYRVSNTEAFF.

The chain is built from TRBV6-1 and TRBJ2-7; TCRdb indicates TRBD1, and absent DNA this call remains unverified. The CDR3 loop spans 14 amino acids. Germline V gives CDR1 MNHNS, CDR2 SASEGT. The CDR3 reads CASSPGADPGEQYF.

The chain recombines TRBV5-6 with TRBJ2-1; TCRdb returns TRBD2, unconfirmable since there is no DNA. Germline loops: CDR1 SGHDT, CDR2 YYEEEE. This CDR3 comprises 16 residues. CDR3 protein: CASGPRRLAYYNEQFF.

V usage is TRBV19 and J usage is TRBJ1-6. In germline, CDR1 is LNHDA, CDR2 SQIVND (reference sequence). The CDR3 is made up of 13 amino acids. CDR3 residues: CASSGATNSPLHF.

This chain's CDR3 is CASSQDGSGRGEETQYF. The chain combines TRBV4-3 with TRBJ2-5; TCRdb lists TRBD2, though no DNA is available to test this call. Germline V gene lookup returns CDR1 LGHNA and CDR2 YSLEER. CDR3 length: 17 amino acids.